Included here is one T cell receptor (beta chain) sequence, with context. It has no known antigen specificity. Per-base qualities were not stored, and no clone one base away is much larger. The data were taken from a study of cytomegalovirus exposure and HLA in healthy donors (dated by TCRdb to 2016 to 2017). Regarding the study in general: According to an earlier analysis of several hundred of the donors, about 180 million T cells yielded roughly 110 million unique TCR beta sequences and about 300 Gb of sequence data. To predict cytomegalovirus infection status, the study combined high-throughput TCR immunosequencing, statistical association of individual TCRs with disease status, and machine learning. Using immunosequencing, the study profiled T cell repertoires from around 680 subjects and related those repertoires to cytomegalovirus serostatus. The study aimed to test whether cataloging public T cell receptors could reveal signatures of past pathogen exposure. Roughly 5 DR-DQ haplotypes were treated as single units for association and clustering because of strong linkage in the cohort. Every discovery cohort repertoire had been produced on one sequencing platform. Among the roughly 390 genotyped donors, around 81% belonged to the genetic ancestry cluster associated with self-reported Caucasian donors. An early release that covered roughly 600 HLA-typed donors contained approximately 290 gigabases of sequencing data and about 84 million unique TCR sequences. A separate validation cohort of approximately 120 different subjects was used in addition to the approximately 700-subject first cohort. On average, roughly 200,000 unique TCR beta nucleotide sequences were sequenced per donor among a few hundred genotyped donors of the cohort, with roughly 18% of those sequences being non-productive. Donor age, sex, ethnicity and CMV serostatus were compiled together with the repertoire data. In the later analysis, no new phenotypic data were used to find candidate immune exposures; instead, reliance was placed on TCR beta sequences and their occurrence across donors. A later genetic analysis took genome-wide SNP genotypes for about 55% of the 666 donors and used that subset as a discovery cohort. In a later analysis, previously published TCR beta repertoires from 600 to 850 donors were re-analyzed and high-resolution HLA genotyping was added so that TCR occurrence patterns could be studied. The number of donors typed differed by locus, with about 629-630 for A, B, C, DRB1 and DQB1, around 520 for DQA1, 600 to 610 for DPA1, and approximately 470 for DPB1. To decide whether each TCR beta V gene segment behaved as functional or pseudogenic, an earlier analysis of some 580 of the donors relied on high-throughput TCR beta sequencing. HLA typing covered class I and class II loci at four-digit resolution. The paper's findings and limits, for the study overall: A further reported finding was that TCR beta sequences accurately predicted the HLA-A and HLA-B alleles for most subjects in the first cohort. Broadly in line with IMGT annotations, most TCR beta V segments showed up in productive rearrangements about 87% or about 30% of the time in an earlier analysis of around 550 of the donors. In a later genetic analysis, fewer N-insertions in productive TCRs were reported among donors in an Asian-associated ancestry cluster than the roughly 640-donor mean. The only immune exposure information available for the cohort was CMV serostatus. Because some donors lacked HLA typing at each locus, the association tests relied only on the typed subset. The presence/absence analyses assumed that sequencing depth was roughly uniform across donors, and that assumption may not be true. Strong co-occurrence of HLA alleles, especially DR and DQ, made assigning TCR associations to individual alleles difficult. The study gave a list of 150 to 200 TCR beta chains associated with cytomegalovirus. In a later analysis, the rate of TCR association differed among HLA loci, with DRB1 alleles having the most associated TCRs and HLA-C alleles having the fewest. The 87-base-pair reads could not distinguish some IMGT-functional V segments, including TRBV6-2 and TRBV6-3, so those segments were excluded. A group of highly shared sequence variants was considered likely to be a technical artifact of the sequencing pipeline. Most TCR sequences were seen in very few donors, while some public TCRs were found in many individuals. An association between a missense DCLRE1C variant and V-gene and J-gene trimming of TCR beta chains was found in a later genetic analysis and replicated in an independent cohort. A few of the identified cytomegalovirus-associated TCR beta chains were confirmed in vitro to be specific for cytomegalovirus antigens. The classifier was reported to diagnose cytomegalovirus status with high specificity and sensitivity in both the original and validation cohorts. Because counts were too low, about 17 rarely observed V segments, including chromosome 9 orphons, were excluded from the earlier analysis of under 650 of the donors. According to a later analysis, parvovirus B19, influenza, CMV and Epstein-Barr virus appeared linked to several top co-occurrence clusters. In a later analysis, more than 15,000 TCR beta sequences were associated with specific HLA alleles at a false discovery rate of 0.05. It was suggested by the authors that the approach could potentially be generalized to other disease states and immunological phenotypes. In a later analysis, HLA-associated TCR beta chains showed more clonal expansion and lower generation probabilities than non-associated chains that were equally common. Linkage disequilibrium might explain the correlated functional status among segregating V segments, but an unknown experimental factor could not be ruled out. In a later analysis, most CMV-associated TCR beta chains were found to appear HLA-restricted, with HLA associations seemingly driven largely by CMV exposure. Only TCR beta chains were sequenced in this cohort, and the absence of alpha or paired-chain data limited detectable features.

Receptor libraries were prepared by the immunoSEQ multiplex PCR assay. For the multiplex PCR, a mixture combining 60 forward primers for TCR Vbeta segments and 13 reverse primers for TCR Jbeta segments was used. The CDR3 region of rearranged TCR beta genes was amplified from genomic DNA by a multiplex PCR assay. On the Illumina HiSeq System, the amplified TCR beta libraries were sequenced as 87-base-pair reads. The study's own analysis went as follows. In a later analysis, tens of millions of unique TCR beta chains were counted across the roughly 700 repertoires, and approximately 11 million of these chains were shared by at least two donors. Raw reads were error-corrected and collapsed into unique sequences by a nearest-neighbor algorithm in which closely related sequences were merged to remove PCR and sequencing errors. To assign V, D and J gene segments, CDR3 sequences were aligned to IMGT reference sequences. For a sequence to be retained, a match of at least six nucleotides was required to both a V gene segment and a J gene segment. A rearrangement was called productive if the CDR3 had no stop codons and remained in frame with V and J, and every other rearrangement was called non-productive. Following IMGT convention, CDR3 was defined as the stretch from the second conserved V-encoded cysteine up to the conserved J-encoded phenylalanine. Sequences without an unambiguous match to a single V gene segment were excluded from the earlier analysis of several hundred of the donors. An earlier analysis of 587 of the donors called V segments functional above 56.7% productive rearrangements and segregating when the between-donor standard deviation exceeded 5%. A statistical classification framework was built for diagnosing cytomegalovirus status from the catalog of TCR beta chain sequences. A later analysis assigned V and J genes by comparing TCR nucleotide sequences with IMGT/GENE-DB human TR gene sequences. Using the TCRdist pipeline, a later analysis assigned CDR3 sequences along with most-parsimonious VDJ recombination scenarios. In a later analysis, every TCR beta chain was defined by the combination of its CDR3 amino acid sequence and its V-gene family, and reads without a unique V-gene family were dropped. In a later analysis, 500 to 700 highly shared, low-generation-probability nucleotide sequences were removed to address suspected cross-contamination and a sequencing artifact. A later analysis calculated a clonal expansion index for each public chain from normalized within-repertoire ranks of inferred template counts. In a later analysis, generation probabilities were computed with a VDJ recombination model fitted to out-of-frame rearrangements, and the resulting probabilities were checked against IGoR. A later analysis scored TCR-TCR, TCR-HLA and TCR-CMV co-occurrence with hypergeometric tests, applying a repertoire-size bias correction to TCR pairs. In a later analysis, false discovery rates were estimated by permuting HLA or CMV assignments 20 times. A later analysis grouped co-occurring TCRs with DBSCAN, adding TCRdist sequence similarity when clustering within HLA-allele-positive subsets. Co-occurrence clustering excluded repertoires with fewer than 30,000 or more than 120,000 public chains, plus five with anomalous nucleotide sharing. TCRdb took over this immuneACCESS table, retaining in-frame rearrangements with V and J assigned. Such tables are incomplete; in checked studies, under half of the missing clones stem from an unresolved V gene, and the remainder is unexplained. Clonal size and the V and J genes are those of that table, whereas D and trimming came from the DNA. Across this sample there are 130,000 to 150,000 clones, with more than 70% seen only once. The ten largest make up 1.5% to 2% of the sample.

Trimming leaves V shorter by 7 bases and J shorter by 5 bases, with the junction holding 7 bases beyond the gene matches. Reading the germline V gene gives CDR1 SQVTM and CDR2 ANQGSEA. The CDR3 starts with the cysteine, ends with the phenylalanine, and has 13 residues. The sequence is cut down to CDR3 DNA, 39 bases in frame from base 1. The cohort comprised 710 or so healthy bone marrow donors. Cohort members were all nominally healthy when sampled, although unrecorded immune exposures were likely present. The donor tested CMV seronegative, placing the donor among the approximately 360 seronegative members of the cohort. Every donor gave a peripheral blood sample, and the peripheral blood mononuclear cells from that sample were used for TCR beta sequencing. The Qiagen DNeasy Blood Extraction Kit was used to extract genomic DNA from the blood cell samples.

What was sequenced was PBMCs. The rearranged chain carries TRBV29-1 and TRBJ2-5, with TRBD2 matching 10 junction bases. This receptor was taken from a woman aged 40 to 50 in good health and CMV-seronegative. CDR3 sequence: CSASSGGTETQYF. The sequenced DNA: TGCAGCGCCTCTAGCGGGGGTACGGAGACCCAGTACTTC.